Each of the 18 T cell receptor beta chains below was sequenced from the same sample in a study of T cells in Graves' hyperthyroidism and ophthalmopathy. TCR beta CDR3 regions were amplified from RNA transcripts. The HTBI primer set drove a first-round RT-PCR of the TCR CDR3. One entry per CDR3 protein results from TCRdb running MiXCR on the multiplex PCR reads. The sample contains around 610,000 distinct CDR3 sequences, approximately 15% of which appear only once. Sample: blood. These receptor sequences come from a woman in her thirties or forties with Graves' ophthalmopathy.

V gene TRBV29-1 combines with J gene TRBJ2-2, with a weak D call TRBD2 (5 bases). Germline-derived CDR1 and CDR2 are SQVTM and ANQGSEA. The germline V and J ends were trimmed by 4 bases and 4 bases, with 13 bases remaining between them. CDR3 length: 14 residues. The CDR3 DNA reads TGCAGCGTTGTGGCGGGTGTGGGCACCGGGGAGCTGTTTTTT. Its protein is CSVVAGVGTGELFF.

This clonotype was counted at least ten times. This sequence joins TRBV27 and TRBJ2-1; no firm D call. CDR3 length: 15 residues. V was clipped by 5 bases and J by 3 bases, with 14 bases between them. Germline CDR1 reads MNHEY; CDR2 reads SMNVEV (reference sequence). CDR3 in DNA: TGTGCCAGCAGTCCCCACAGTGTTTTCTACAATGAGCAGTTCTTC. Translating it yields CASSPHSVFYNEQFF.

This clonotype has at least ten counts. The V call is TRBV7-2, the J call TRBJ2-3; possibly TRBD2 for D (5 bases). Trimming removed 5 bases at V and 0 bases at J, with 21 bases between. The CDR3 totals 18 residues. Germline values: CDR1 SGHTA, CDR2 FQGNSA. This CDR3 is CASSPQKFAGLSTDTQYF. CDR3 nucleotide sequence: TGTGCCAGCAGCCCCCAGAAGTTTGCGGGCTTGAGCACAGATACGCAGTATTTT.

For this clonotype: One end of the junction does not line up with germline, which may come from a read error. The chain combines TRBV6-4 with TRBJ2-5; 12 nucleotides agree with TRBD2. Germline CDR1 MRHNA, CDR2 SNTAGT. The CDR3 sequence is 16 residues long. CDR3: CASSYSASGRDETQYF. The CDR3 nucleotides read TGTGCCAGCAGTTACTCGGCTAGCGGGAGGGATGAGACCCAGTACTTC.

V and J are TRBV6-4 and TRBJ2-5, with D unclear. The CDR3 consists of 14 residues. The germline V gene has CDR1 MRHNA and CDR2 SNTAGT. The germline V and J ends were trimmed by 0 bases and 1 base, with 6 bases remaining between them. CDR3 loop: CASSDSSAQETQYF. CDR3 in DNA: TGTGCCAGCAGTGACTCATCGGCCCAAGAGACCCAGTACTTC.

This clonotype was recorded at least ten times. This sequence joins TRBV11-1 and TRBJ2-2, with 7 bases aligning to TRBD2. The CDR3 loop spans 12 amino acids. Trimming at V came to 8 bases and at J to 8 bases, leaving 5 bases not matched to a gene. Per the germline V gene, CDR1 is SGHAT and CDR2 is FQDESV (reference sequence). In nucleotides, the CDR3 is TGTGCCAGCGCTAGCGGAAAAGGGGAGCTGTTTTTT. Amino acids: CASASGKGELFF.

The chain joins TRBV20-1 to TRBJ2-7; TRBD1 matches 8 bases. J was trimmed by 2 bases and V by 3 bases; bases with no gene match: 12. In germline, CDR1 is DFQATT, CDR2 SNEGSKA (reference sequence). The CDR3 runs to 16 residues. The chain's CDR3 is CSASEFGTGKTYEQYF. The CDR3 region has the DNA TGCAGTGCTAGTGAATTCGGGACAGGAAAGACCTACGAGCAGTACTTC.

J is TRBJ2-5 and V is TRBV5-6, with D possibly matching TRBD1 (6 bases). Germline-derived CDR1 and CDR2 are SGHDT and YYEEEE. Trimming stripped 1 base from V and 3 bases from J, with 13 bases between. The CDR3 is 15 amino acids. The CDR3 sequence: CASSLTGFDEETQYF. The CDR3 DNA sequence: TGTGCCAGCAGCTTGACAGGGTTTGACGAAGAGACCCAGTACTTC.

This clonotype was counted at least ten times. V gene TRBV12-5 combines with J gene TRBJ2-3, with a tentative D call TRBD2 (8 bases). The CDR3 has 17 residues. V gave up 5 bases and J gave up 2 bases, with 20 bases separating them. Germline assignment: CDR1 LGHNT and CDR2 FRNRAP. The CDR3 DNA follows: TGTGCTAGTGGTCCTACTCGGGAGGGGGCGATCACAGATACGCAGTATTTT. Translation: CASGPTREGAITDTQYF.

This clonotype appeared many times. The genes are TRBV7-3 and TRBJ1-1; 8 bases fit TRBD1. V dropped 8 bases and J dropped 4; count of bases not matched to a gene: 3. The CDR3 sequence is 12 residues long. Germline V gene lookup returns CDR1 SGHTA and CDR2 FQGTGA. CDR3 bases: TGTGCCAGCCAAGACAGGGGCACTGAAGCTTTCTTT. Protein sequence: CASQDRGTEAFF.

This clonotype was seen many times. This chain connects TRBV20-1 to TRBJ1-2; a weak D match, TRBD1 (5 bases). Germline CDR1 reads DFQATT; CDR2 reads SNEGSKA (reference sequence). The CDR3 extends over 15 amino acids. Trimming took 3 bases from V and 5 from J, leaving 19 bases between them. The CDR3 loop is CSASWGGPSGYGYTF. CDR3 bases: TGCAGTGCTAGCTGGGGCGGACCAAGTGGGTATGGCTACACCTTC.

This chain connects TRBV7-3 to TRBJ2-2, with D maybe TRBD2 (6 bases). The germline CDR1 and CDR2 sequences are SGHTA and FQGTGA. The CDR3 totals 16 residues. Trimming stripped 0 bases from V and 7 bases from J, with 15 bases between. The CDR3 DNA follows: TGTGCCAGCAGCTTAACATCGGCGGTCGGGGGCGGGGAGCTGTTTTTT. It translates to CASSLTSAVGGGELFF.

This clonotype was counted a few times. This chain connects TRBV27 to TRBJ2-2; the D gene is possibly TRBD2 (5 bases). The germline gives CDR1 MNHEY, CDR2 SMNVEV (reference sequence). The V end was cut by 3 bases, the J end by 5 bases, with 10 bases between. This CDR3 spans 14 amino acids. CDR3 DNA sequence: TGTGCCAGCAGTTTTAAAAGGGAGACCGGGGAGCTGTTTTTT. Protein sequence: CASSFKRETGELFF.

This clonotype was observed once. This chain links TRBV11-2 with TRBJ2-6, with D unresolved. Germline CDR1 reads SGHAT; CDR2 reads FQNNGV. The V gene lost 1 base and the J gene lost 4 bases, with 11 bases spanning the gap. The CDR3 runs to 16 residues. For the CDR3, the DNA is TGTGCCAGCAGCTTAGGAGCCGGGTCCGGGGCCAACGTCCTGACTTTC. Amino acids: CASSLGAGSGANVLTF.

This clonotype was detected ten times or more. Here the CDR3 reads CASSPWVTGELFF. CDR3 DNA: TGTGCCAGCAGTCCTTGGGTCACCGGGGAGCTGTTTTTT. This sequence joins TRBV6-2 or TRBV6-3 and TRBJ2-2; D is uncertain. There are 13 residues in the CDR3. V gave up 5 bases and J gave up 4 bases, with 8 bases separating them. The germline CDR1 and CDR2 sequences are MNHEY and SVGEGT.

This clonotype was observed at least ten times. The V and J genes are TRBV27 and TRBJ1-2; TRBD1 agrees at 10 bases. Trimming took 10 bases from V and 8 from J; bases not matched to a gene: 4. The CDR3 totals 11 residues. CDR1 is MNHEY, CDR2 SMNVEV, per germline (reference sequence). The CDR3 DNA is TGTGCCACAGGACAGGGGGGGGGCTACACCTTC. Translation gives CATGQGGGYTF.

This chain uses TRBV28 with TRBJ2-7; possible D gene TRBD1, 7 bases. The CDR3 sequence is 15 residues long. Germline V lookup: CDR1 MDHEN, CDR2 SYDVKM. V was shortened by 5 bases and J by 7 bases, with 21 bases between the two germline ends. CDR3 residues: CASSLLGQTAGEQYF. CDR3 DNA sequence: TGTGCCAGCAGTCTCTTGGGACAGACGGCGGGGGAGCAGTACTTC.

The V gene is TRBV6-1, the J gene TRBJ1-5; 7 nucleotides match TRBD1. The CDR3 spans 17 residues. CDR1 MNHNS and CDR2 SASEGT come from the germline V gene. V dropped 8 bases and J dropped 4; count of bases not matched to a gene: 17. CDR3 in DNA: TGTGCCAGCGAGGTTGGGTTAGGACAGGTCTCAAATCAGCCCCAGCATTTT. This codes for CASEVGLGQVSNQPQHF.